The 18 T cell receptor beta chains reported below all come from one sample, sequenced in a study of identical twins. Each CDR3 protein is one row after TCRdb ran MiXCR on the 5' RACE reads. The top ten hold 8% to 10% of the sample, which has 350,000 to 400,000 distinct CDR3 sequences, roughly 9% seen once. Sequenced sample: naive T cells sorted from blood. The receptor source for this set is a woman in her forties or fifties in good health.

Points on this clonotype: It may be a read error: a sequence one base away is much more abundant. The chain recombines TRBV6-5 with TRBJ2-7, with D perhaps TRBD1 (5 bases). CDR1 is MNHEY and CDR2 is SVGAGI in the germline V gene. The CDR3 totals 13 residues. Trimming stripped 0 bases from V and 9 bases from J, with 12 bases between. The CDR3 DNA is TGTGCCAGCAGTTACTCGGGGCGAGGCGGGCAGTACTTC. Translating it yields CASSYSGRGGQYF.

In this sample, this clonotype turned up many times. V gene TRBV10-3 combines with J gene TRBJ2-5; 8 bases match TRBD1. Germline V CDR1 and CDR2: ENHRY, SYGVKD. The CDR3 sequence is 16 residues long. V shed 2 bases and J 5 bases; nucleotides not matched to a gene: 10. This CDR3 is CAISENTGGFAETQYF. CDR3 nucleotide sequence: TGTGCCATCAGTGAGAACACAGGGGGATTTGCGGAGACCCAGTACTTC.

V and J are TRBV29-1 and TRBJ2-1, with 7 bases fitting TRBD2. Germline lookup yields CDR1 SQVTM and CDR2 ANQGSEA. This CDR3 contains 13 residues. V was clipped by 4 bases and J by 4 bases; unmatched bases: 4. The CDR3: CSVVGGGYNEQFF. The CDR3 region has the DNA TGCAGCGTTGTTGGGGGGGGGTACAATGAGCAGTTCTTC.

This clonotype was seen a handful of times. V and J are TRBV19 and TRBJ2-1; TRBD2 matches 11 bases. The germline CDR1 and CDR2 sequences are LNHDA and SQIVND (reference sequence). The CDR3 is made up of 14 amino acids. V lost 5 bases and J lost 7; bases outside the gene matches: 4. Written as DNA, the CDR3 is TGTGCCAGTAGTGTTCTAGCGGGAGGAAATGAGCAGTTCTTC. Translating gives CASSVLAGGNEQFF. The full variable domain, completed using reference TRBV19 and TRBJ2-1, is DGGITQSPKYLFRKEGQNVTLSCEQNLNHDAMYWYRQDPGQGLRLIYYSQIVNDFQKGDIAEGYSVSREKKESFPLTVTSAQKNPTAFYLCASSVLAGGNEQFFGPGTRLTVL.

This clonotype was detected a few times. V usage is TRBV20-1 and J usage is TRBJ2-3; 10 bases agree with TRBD2. CDR1 DFQATT and CDR2 SNEGSKA come from the germline V gene (reference sequence). The V segment lost 6 bases and the J segment 5 bases; nucleotides outside the gene matches: 8. The CDR3 length is 14 residues. Here the CDR3 reads CSAPLAGVGDTQYF. CDR3 bases: TGCAGTGCCCCGCTAGCGGGAGTGGGAGATACGCAGTATTTT.

The chain couples TRBV5-6 to TRBJ2-5; TRBD2 matches 13 bases. Germline CDR1 and CDR2: SGHDT and YYEEEE. This CDR3 is 17 amino acids long. The junction had 11 bases not matched to a gene; V was cut back by 4 bases and J by 5 bases. The CDR3 protein is CASSLRTSGRPRETQYF. As DNA, the CDR3 is TGTGCCAGCAGCCTCAGGACTAGCGGGAGACCGAGGGAGACCCAGTACTTC.

This clonotype was observed at least ten times. The CDR3: CSAQGPEQYF. In DNA, the CDR3 is TGCAGCGCCCAGGGGCCGGAGCAGTACTTC. This chain connects TRBV29-1 to TRBJ2-7, with D perhaps matching TRBD1 (6 bases). CDR1 and CDR2 from the germline V gene are SQVTM and ANQGSEA. The V end lost 7 bases, the J end lost 7 bases, and 11 bases lay between the germline ends. CDR3 length: 10 residues.

This clonotype was counted once. The chain uses TRBV18 and TRBJ1-3; D ambiguous. Germline V CDR1 and CDR2: KGHSH, LQKENI. This CDR3 is 14 amino acids long. With 2 bases removed from V and 0 bases from J, the gap between germline ends came to 5 bases. CDR3 DNA sequence: TGTGCCAGCTCACCAGAAGACTCTGGAAACACCATATATTTT. The encoded protein is CASSPEDSGNTIYF.

This chain uses TRBV29-1 with TRBJ1-4; D unresolved. Between the trimmed V and J ends, which lost 6 bases and 0 bases, there was a span of 8 bases. Germline CDR1 SQVTM, CDR2 ANQGSEA. The CDR3 covers 13 residues. CDR3 DNA: TGCAGCGTCGGAGGTGCAACTAATGAAAAACTGTTTTTT. Amino acids: CSVGGATNEKLFF.

This clonotype came up a few times. The CDR3 loop is CASRGAGRSYNEQFF. CDR3 nucleotides: TGTGCCAGCCGGGGAGCGGGAAGGTCCTACAATGAGCAGTTCTTC. The rearrangement uses TRBV27 and TRBJ2-1; TRBD2 matches at 7 bases. Germline trimming cut 8 bases from V and 1 base from J; bases unmatched to any gene: 8. CDR1 and CDR2 (germline): MNHEY, SMNVEV (reference sequence). The CDR3 loop spans 15 amino acids.

This clonotype was counted at least ten times. The J gene is TRBJ2-3, the V gene TRBV5-1, with 13 bases that match TRBD2. The CDR3 is 17 amino acids. The germline gives CDR1 SGHRS, CDR2 YFSETQ. V trimming: 3 bases; J trimming: 1 base; junction bases outside the gene matches: 5. This chain's CDR3 is CASSYGLAGDRTDTQYF. CDR3 in DNA: TGCGCCAGCAGCTACGGACTAGCGGGAGACCGCACAGATACGCAGTATTTT.

The chain is built from TRBV5-1 and TRBJ2-6; D is undetermined. The V end lost 0 bases, the J end lost 3 bases, and 19 bases lay between the germline ends. This CDR3 has 19 amino acids. Germline lookup yields CDR1 SGHRS and CDR2 YFSETQ. The CDR3 DNA follows: TGCGCCAGCAGCTTGGTTCCGTCGCCTATCTCGGGTGGGGCCAACGTCCTGACTTTC. This gives the protein CASSLVPSPISGGANVLTF.

This clonotype has just a few counts. The V call is TRBV7-6, the J call TRBJ2-5, with TRBD2 identical over 11 bases. The V segment lost 10 bases and the J segment 6 bases; nucleotides outside the gene matches: 13. Germline V lookup: CDR1 SGHVS, CDR2 FNYEAQ. CDR3 size: 15 residues. In nucleotides, the CDR3 is TGTGCCACCCTAAGGACTAGCGGGTCCCTGCAGACCCAGTACTTC. It specifies CATLRTSGSLQTQYF. Full variable domain (rest looked up from reference TRBV7-6 and TRBJ2-5): GAGVSQSPRYKVTKRGQDVALRCDPISGHVSLYWYRQALGQGPEFLTYFNYEAQQDKSGLPNDRFSAERPEGSISTLTIQRTEQRDSAMYRCATLRTSGSLQTQYFGPGTRLLVL.

There are many counts of this clonotype. The genes are TRBV18 and TRBJ2-1, with a possible D match to TRBD2 (5 bases). V lost 6 bases and J lost 4, with 10 bases in between. Germline loops: CDR1 KGHSH, CDR2 LQKENI. CDR3 length equals 13 residues. The CDR3 protein is CASSRELYNEQFF. In DNA, the CDR3 is TGTGCCAGCTCGAGGGAGTTGTACAATGAGCAGTTCTTC.

The V call is TRBV30, the J call TRBJ2-3; D uncertain. Germline loops: CDR1 GTSNPN, CDR2 SVGIG (reference sequence). CDR3 length equals 14 residues. Trimming pared 0 bases from V and 6 bases from J, leaving 13 bases between. The DNA of the CDR3 is TGTGCCTGGAGTGTACCTCCCCTCGGCGATACGCAGTATTTT. It translates to CAWSVPPLGDTQYF. Full variable domain (outside the CDR3, taken from reference TRBV30 and TRBJ2-3): SQTIHQWPATLVQPVGSPLSLECTVEGTSNPNLYWYRQAAGRGLQLLFYSVGIGQISSEVPQNLSASRPQDRQFILSSKKLLLSDSGFYLCAWSVPPLGDTQYFGPGTRLTVL.

In this sample, this clonotype turned up a few times. V and J are TRBV5-1 and TRBJ2-5, with D perhaps assigned TRBD1 or TRBD2 (5 bases each). V dropped 5 bases and J dropped 9 bases, with 20 bases sitting between them. The CDR3 is 14 residues long. The germline gives CDR1 SGHRS, CDR2 YFSETQ. This chain's CDR3 is CASRLQDFMGAQYF. In DNA form, the CDR3 reads TGCGCCAGCAGACTCCAGGACTTCATGGGGGCCCAGTACTTC. Supplemented by reference TRBV5-1 and TRBJ2-5, the full variable domain reads KAGVTQTPRYLIKTRGQQVTLSCSPISGHRSVSWYQQTPGQGLQFLFEYFSETQRNKGNFPGRFSGRQFSNSRSEMNVSTLELGDSALYLCASRLQDFMGAQYFGPGTRLLVL.

This clonotype was seen a few times. The J gene is TRBJ2-5, the V gene TRBV11-2, with D perhaps matching TRBD2 (6 bases). There are 13 residues in the CDR3. The V end was cut by 4 bases, the J end by 4 bases, with 10 bases between. In germline, CDR1 is SGHAT, CDR2 FQNNGV. This chain's CDR3 is CASSSTRIETQYF. For the CDR3, the DNA is TGTGCCAGCAGCTCGACTAGGATAGAGACCCAGTACTTC.

This clonotype was found many times. The chain employs TRBV4-2 and TRBJ1-5, with a tentative D call TRBD1 (5 bases). Germline V gene lookup returns CDR1 LGHNA and CDR2 YNFKEQ. The CDR3 sequence is 15 residues long. The V gene lost 0 bases and the J gene lost 1 base, with 7 bases spanning the gap. The CDR3: CASSQDRDSNQPQHF. CDR3 nucleotide sequence: TGTGCCAGCAGCCAAGACCGGGACAGCAATCAGCCCCAGCATTTT.